This TCR beta chain was sequenced during a study of blood T cell repertoires in COVID-19. Study as a whole: Researchers got acute and convalescent COVID-19 samples from the United States, Italy and Spain. Sample material is recorded as cDNA or gDNA derived from T cells, B-cell-depleted T cells, or PBMCs.

Deletions cut 3 bases from V and 15 bases from J, with 18 bases between. The germline V gene encodes CDR1 KGHSH and CDR2 LQKENI. The CDR3 length is 13 residues. Under the authors' procedure: How many nucleated cells were present was estimated from reference gene primer amplification. Clones were read by immunoSEQ multiplex PCR, and TCRdb kept only the in-frame ones, dropping some. V and J calls plus clone size are reproduced from that table; the DNA served to infer D and trimming. This table holds around 300,000 clones, roughly 90% found once. The rearrangement links TRBV18 to TRBJ2-1; D gene unclear. The sample consisted of peripheral blood. This clonotype originated in a woman between 25 and 40 years old with COVID-19, enrolled during active disease. The CDR3 is CASSPHPGAPWFF. The CDR3 nucleotides are TGTGCCAGCTCACCCCATCCGGGTGCGCCGTGGTTCTTC.